The 3 T cell receptor beta chains below all came from one sample that was sequenced in a study of control samples from healthy donors and cancer patients. Repertoires were generated with immunoSEQ multiplex PCR, while TCRdb's copy carries only in-frame clones and drops some. The sample gives 150,000 to 200,000 clones, just over 85% of which show up once; 1.5% to 2% is in the top ten. Sequences were obtained from blood. The source is a man between 18 and 29 years old in good health.

This sequence joins TRBV9 and TRBJ2-1, with unresolved D. CDR3 size: 15 residues. Germline V lookup: CDR1 SGDLS, CDR2 YYNGEE. V lost 0 bases to trimming and J lost 1 base, with 8 bases between them. The DNA for the CDR3 is TGTGCCAGCAGCGTAGAGGTAGGGTCCTACAATGAGCAGTTCTTC. Translation gives CASSVEVGSYNEQFF.

CDR3 sequence (DNA): TGTGCCAGCAGCCCGGTACGGGGGGAGGGTGGCTACACCTTC. This translates into CASSPVRGEGGYTF. The chain has TRBV7-6 and TRBJ1-2; tentatively, D is TRBD1 (5 bases). From germline, CDR1 is SGHVS and CDR2 FNYEAQ. CDR3 size: 14 residues. The V and J ends lost 5 bases and 7 bases respectively, with 17 bases between them.

The chain has TRBV9 and TRBJ1-1; D is perhaps TRBD1 (6 bases). Germline-derived CDR1 and CDR2 are SGDLS and YYNGEE. Trimming removed 4 bases at V and 3 bases at J, with 13 bases between. CDR3 length: 14 amino acids. The CDR3 DNA is TGTGCCAGCAGCCCAACAGGGTTGGACACTGAAGCTTTCTTT. Translated: CASSPTGLDTEAFF. The full variable domain, rest sourced from reference TRBV9 and TRBJ1-1, is DSGVTQTPKHLITATGQRVTLRCSPRSGDLSVYWYQQSLDQGLQFLIQYYNGEERAKGNILERFSAQQFPDLHSELNLSSLELGDSALYFCASSPTGLDTEAFFGQGTRLTVV.